A selection of T cell receptor beta chains follows, all from one sample in a study of blood T cell repertoires in COVID-19. Clones were read by immunoSEQ multiplex PCR, and TCRdb kept only the in-frame ones, dropping some. The sample includes approximately 460,000 clones, roughly nine tenths of them seen just once. Material: peripheral blood. Source of these receptors: a man in his late teens or twenties with COVID-19, enrolled during active disease. CDR3s include the opening cysteine and the closing phenylalanine or tryptophan. D genes are given only for firm matches. Clone size appears in some rows only: once, few, many, or a class for an expanded clone.

CDR3nt,CDR3aa,abundance,v_gene,d_gene,j_gene
TGTGCCAGCAGTCTCCATTTTGCAGGGGCGGGCTCCTACGAGCAGTACTTC,CASSLHFAGAGSYEQYF,.,TRBV27,.,TRBJ2-7
TGTGCCAGCAGTTACCCAGACAGGGGGAAATACGAGCAGTACTTC,CASSYPDRGKYEQYF,.,TRBV6-5,TRBD1,TRBJ2-7
TGTGCCTCCCTATTATTGGGGGCGAATGAAGCTTTCTTT,CASLLLGANEAFF,.,TRBV12-3/TRBV12-4,.,TRBJ1-1
TGTGCCAGCAGCTCTCAGGGGGCCATGAACACTGAAGCTTTCTTT,CASSSQGAMNTEAFF,.,TRBV5-4,TRBD1,TRBJ1-1
TGTGCCAGCAGCGTAGCCGGCGGGGGGTACAATGAGCAGTTCTTC,CASSVAGGGYNEQFF,few,TRBV9,TRBD2,TRBJ2-1
TGTGCCAGCAGCCTAGATGACAGGACTGAAGCTTTCTTT,CASSLDDRTEAFF,.,TRBV7-9,.,TRBJ1-1
TGTGCCTGGAGTCTTTTTTCTTACGAGCAGTACTTC,CAWSLFSYEQYF,.,TRBV30,.,TRBJ2-7
TGTGCCAGCAGCCTGACGGGGACTAGCGGGGGACGGGAGCAGTACTTC,CASSLTGTSGGREQYF,.,TRBV11-2,TRBD2,TRBJ2-7
TGTGCCAGCAGCTCCAGGGGCAGGGGGGTATACGAGCAGTACTTC,CASSSRGRGVYEQYF,.,TRBV5-4,.,TRBJ2-7
TGTGCCTGGAAAACCCAAGCGGACACCGGGGAGCTGTTTTTT,CAWKTQADTGELFF,.,TRBV30,.,TRBJ2-2
TGTGCCAGCAGCTTTATCGACAATGAGCAGTTCTTC,CASSFIDNEQFF,.,TRBV7-3,.,TRBJ2-1
TGTGCCAGCAGTGAAACCAAAGGGGCCAGAACCAACGGGGAGCTGTTTTTT,CASSETKGARTNGELFF,many,TRBV25-1,.,TRBJ2-2
TGTGCCAGCAGTTTCAAGGGAGACACTGAAGCTTTCTTT,CASSFKGDTEAFF,.,TRBV12-3/TRBV12-4,.,TRBJ1-1
TGCGCCAGCAGGACGACTAGTGGGTCGGAAACGATGGAAGCTTTCTTT,CASRTTSGSETMEAFF,.,TRBV5-1,.,TRBJ1-1
TGTGCCAGCAGTTTAACTTCCTTAGCCAAAAACATTCAGTACTTC,CASSLTSLAKNIQYF,.,TRBV27,.,TRBJ2-4
TGTGCCAGTAGTATAGGTGGGACAGACACAGATACGCAGTATTTT,CASSIGGTDTDTQYF,.,TRBV19,TRBD1,TRBJ2-3
TGTGCCAGCAGCTCCCTTCAACCCCCGGACACTGAAGCTTTCTTT,CASSSLQPPDTEAFF,.,TRBV7-8,.,TRBJ1-1
TGTGCCAGCAGCCCGTCGGGGGGTCAGGCAACAGAGACCCAGTACTTC,CASSPSGGQATETQYF,.,TRBV7-9,TRBD2,TRBJ2-5